A single sample gave rise to the 5 T cell receptor beta chains below, sequenced in a study of shared clonotypes between healthy human individuals. Generated by immunoSEQ multiplex PCR, the TCRdb table keeps only in-frame clones and is missing some. Here the sample spans millions of clones, approximately 95% being singletons. Sequenced material: naive CD4+ T cells from PBMCs. Noted subset: CD45RA+ positively selected. The receptors here all came from a man between 18 and 35 years old in good health. Some clones in this sample may be carry-over from other donors' samples.

This chain uses TRBV9 with TRBJ2-3; 7 bases fit TRBD1. The CDR3 has 13 residues. Germline trimming cut 4 bases from V and 4 bases from J; bases unmatched to any gene: 3. Looked up from germline, CDR1 is SGDLS and CDR2 is YYNGEE. The CDR3: CASSTGTADTQYF. For the CDR3, the DNA is TGTGCCAGCAGCACTGGGACAGCAGATACGCAGTATTTT.

The chain joins TRBV29-1 to TRBJ2-7, with TRBD2 matching 9 bases. Germline assignment: CDR1 SQVTM and CDR2 ANQGSEA. J gave up 3 bases and V 7 bases, and 7 bases lay outside the gene matches. The CDR3 contains 13 residues. The CDR3 loop reads CSARTSVYYEQYF. The CDR3 bases are TGCAGCGCCCGGACTAGCGTCTACTACGAGCAGTACTTC.

This chain links TRBV30 with TRBJ2-2; unclear D gene. This CDR3 has 8 amino acids. The V gene lost 8 bases and the J gene lost 11 bases, with 6 bases spanning the gap. Germline V gene data show CDR1 as GTSNPN and CDR2 as SVGIG (reference sequence). The CDR3 region is CALNELFF. The CDR3 bases are TGTGCCCTGAACGAGCTGTTTTTT.

Here the CDR3 DNA reads TGTGCCAGCAGTCTTCGGAGCTCTGGAAACACCATATATTTT. This translates into CASSLRSSGNTIYF. V gene TRBV6-5 combines with J gene TRBJ1-3; D is undetermined. V shed 5 bases and J shed 0 bases, with 8 bases lying between them. The CDR3 runs to 14 residues. CDR1 is MNHEY, CDR2 SVGAGI, per germline.

V gene TRBV27 combines with J gene TRBJ2-2; maybe TRBD2 (5 bases). The V gene lost 3 bases and the J gene lost 6 bases, with 14 bases spanning the gap. The V gene's germline CDR1 is MNHEY and CDR2 SMNVEV (reference sequence). The CDR3 is 15 amino acids. For the CDR3, the DNA is TGTGCCAGCAGTTTTGGGCGGGCTAGGGCCGGGGAGCTGTTTTTT. It is translated as CASSFGRARAGELFF.